Sequencing of this TCR beta chain was carried out in a study of identical twins. Each CDR3 protein is one row after TCRdb ran MiXCR on the 5' RACE reads. Of 600,000 to 700,000 distinct CDR3 sequences in the sample, roughly 20% were seen once. This clonotype was seen a few times. Antigen specificity is unknown. Trimming removed 5 bases at V and 5 bases at J, with 16 bases between. The CDR3 contains 15 residues. Germline-derived CDR1 and CDR2 are MNHEY and SVGEGT. Points from the study as a whole: Among out-of-frame alpha sequences shared by twins, low generation probability occurred in excess. Monozygotic twin pairs showed more out-of-frame TCR alpha sharing than models estimated.

Separately, the same data were catalogued under a study of T cells expressing NK-cell markers. That work adds: The contribution of dominant NKG2C+ clonotypes to CD8+ T cells in more than five donors was roughly 1.0-7.5%. Topping the CD3+CD56-NKG2C+ fraction as well were these clonotypes, in a handful of donors.

The receptor's source is a woman between 18 and 30 years old in good health. J is TRBJ2-1 and V is TRBV6-2 or TRBV6-3, with D possibly being TRBD1 or TRBD2 (5 bases each). Sequenced input: PBMCs. CDR3 residues: CASSQGTAPNNEQFF. CDR3 in DNA: TGTGCCAGCAGTCAAGGGACGGCCCCTAACAATGAGCAGTTCTTC.